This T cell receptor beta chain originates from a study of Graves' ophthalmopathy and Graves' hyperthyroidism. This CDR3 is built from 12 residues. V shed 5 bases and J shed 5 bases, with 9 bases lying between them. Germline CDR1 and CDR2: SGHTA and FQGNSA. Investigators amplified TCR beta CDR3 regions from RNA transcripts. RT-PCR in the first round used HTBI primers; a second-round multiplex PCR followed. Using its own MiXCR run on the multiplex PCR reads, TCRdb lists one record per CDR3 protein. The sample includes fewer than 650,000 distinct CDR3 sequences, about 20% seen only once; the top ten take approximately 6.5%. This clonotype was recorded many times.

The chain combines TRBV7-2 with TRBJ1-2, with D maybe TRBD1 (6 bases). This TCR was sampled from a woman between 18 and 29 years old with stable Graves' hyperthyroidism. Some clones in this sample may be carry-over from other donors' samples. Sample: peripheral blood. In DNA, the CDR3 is TGTGCCAGCAGCCCGCAGGGGTATGGCTACACCTTC. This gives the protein CASSPQGYGYTF.